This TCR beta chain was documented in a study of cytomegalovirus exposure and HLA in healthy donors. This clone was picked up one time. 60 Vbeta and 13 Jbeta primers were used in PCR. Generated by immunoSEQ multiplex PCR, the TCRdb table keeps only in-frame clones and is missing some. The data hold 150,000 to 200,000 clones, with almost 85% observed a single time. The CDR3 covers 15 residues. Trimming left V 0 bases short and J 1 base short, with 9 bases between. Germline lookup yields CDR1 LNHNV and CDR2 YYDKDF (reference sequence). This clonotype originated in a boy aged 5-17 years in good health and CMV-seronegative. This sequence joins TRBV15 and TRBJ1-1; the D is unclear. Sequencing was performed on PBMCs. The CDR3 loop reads CATSRDLGRNTEAFF. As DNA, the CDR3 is TGTGCCACCAGCAGAGATTTGGGCAGGAACACTGAAGCTTTCTTT.